Listed below are T cell receptor beta chains from one sample, sequenced in a study of beta chain features in type 1 diabetes. The protocol was immunoSEQ multiplex PCR, while the TCRdb copy is restricted to in-frame clones and leaves out a portion. The table includes some 270,000 clones, roughly 8% detected once. Sequenced sample: central memory CD4+ T cells from blood. The receptors originated from a young woman in good health. Both conserved end residues are part of each CDR3. D genes are given only for firm matches. The size entry is marked missing in some rows and otherwise reads once, few, many or a size class.

TRBV7-6	NA	TRBJ1-5	NA	TGTGCCAGCAGCTTAGCCAGTCATCAGCCCCAGCATTTT	CASSLASHQPQHF
TRBV12-5	TRBD1	TRBJ1-5	many	TGTGCTAGTGGTGCCGGGGACAGTAGCAATCAGCCCCAGCATTTT	CASGAGDSSNQPQHF
TRBV5-1	NA	TRBJ2-5	NA	TGCGCCAGCAGCCCCGACAGCCGAGAGACCCAGTACTTC	CASSPDSRETQYF
TRBV14	NA	TRBJ2-5	NA	TGTGCCAGCAGCCAAGTGGGTTGGTCGGAGACCCAGTACTTC	CASSQVGWSETQYF
TRBV18	NA	TRBJ2-2	NA	TGTGCCAGCTCACCCTACGAACTCACGAACACCGGGGAGCTGTTTTTT	CASSPYELTNTGELFF
TRBV4-2	TRBD1	TRBJ1-1	few	TGTGCCAGCAGCACTCGACAGGGCGTCACTGAAGCTTTCTTT	CASSTRQGVTEAFF
TRBV18	TRBD1	TRBJ2-7	few	TGTGCCAGCTCACCTCCCGGGACAGGGGAATACGAGCAGTACTTC	CASSPPGTGEYEQYF
TRBV18	NA	TRBJ1-1	NA	TGTGCCAGCTCACCACAGGGAAGGAACACTGAAGCTTTCTTT	CASSPQGRNTEAFF
TRBV10-3	NA	TRBJ2-5	NA	TGTGCCATCAGTGAGGGGTTAGAGACCCAGTACTTC	CAISEGLETQYF
TRBV29-1	TRBD2	TRBJ2-1	NA	TGCAGCGTCGTGACTAGCGGGAAGACCTACAATGAGCAGTTCTTC	CSVVTSGKTYNEQFF
TRBV18	NA	TRBJ1-4	many	TGTGCCAGCTCGGCGGCGGGCGCAACTAATGAAAAACTGTTTTTT	CASSAAGATNEKLFF
TRBV14	TRBD2	TRBJ2-7	many	TGTGCCAGCAGCGAGGGACTAGCGGGAACTTACGAGCAGTACTTC	CASSEGLAGTYEQYF
TRBV7-9	NA	TRBJ2-6	NA	TGTGCCAGCAGCCCGCGGAGCTCTGGGGCCAACGTCCTGACTTTC	CASSPRSSGANVLTF
TRBV30	NA	TRBJ1-5	few	TGTGCCTGGAGTACAGGGCGGAATCAGCCCCAGCATTTT	CAWSTGRNQPQHF
TRBV14	NA	TRBJ1-2	NA	TGTGCCAGCAGCCAAGTCCGGACGGTCTATGGCTACACCTTC	CASSQVRTVYGYTF
TRBV30	NA	TRBJ2-2	few	TGTGCCTGGAATAAGGGGGGTGCGAACACCGGGGAGCTGTTTTTT	CAWNKGGANTGELFF
TRBV7-2	TRBD1	TRBJ2-7	few	TGTGCCAGCAGCTTAGATAGGGGGCGCGAGCAGTACTTC	CASSLDRGREQYF